This T cell receptor beta chain was obtained from a study of Ad26.COV2.S vaccination and SARS-CoV-2 variants. Across the whole study: Donor participated within the Ad26.COV2.S arm of the COV1001 trial. General study results and limits: Total T cell responses may have been underestimated by the TCR breadth and depth analyses.

With 4 bases clipped from V and 4 bases from J, the junction kept 9 bases outside the gene matches. Germline V gives CDR1 SEHNR, CDR2 FQNEAQ (reference sequence). The CDR3 extends over 15 amino acids. Treatment reported: around 19 received Ad26.COV2.S at low or high dose, single or two shots; a few received placebo; per-sample allocation not given. On day 63 after the first injection, vaccine and placebo recipients gave samples. There are many counts of this clone. Its target is unknown. This table comes from immunoSEQ multiplex PCR, and its TCRdb copy is limited to in-frame clones, with some not included. The sample has about 480,000 clones; around 88% are singletons.

The V gene is TRBV7-9, the J gene TRBJ1-2; 7 nucleotides match TRBD1. The sequence derives from a person aged 18-65 years who received the Ad26.COV2.S COVID-19 vaccine or a placebo. Material: peripheral blood, obtained in a trial of Ad26.COV2.S vaccine versus placebo. The CDR3 coding sequence is TGTGCCAGCAGCTCTAGACAGGGCGTTCCCTATGGCTACACCTTC. This gives the protein CASSSRQGVPYGYTF.